The 20 T cell receptor beta chains listed next were all sequenced from one sample in a study of T-cell memory formation after mild COVID-19. TCRdb reanalysed the 5' RACE reads using MiXCR and keeps one entry per CDR3 protein. The table has about 350,000 distinct CDR3 sequences, about an eighth seen once; the top ten hold about a fifth. The sequenced sample consisted of PBMCs or a T cell subset sorted from them (not recorded which). The receptors here all came from a man aged 18 to 29 who had mild COVID-19 (a few samples of this study predate the infection). Cell type and time point are not known.

The gene calls are TRBV12-3 or TRBV12-4 and TRBJ1-5; 7 bases line up with TRBD1. V shed 5 bases, J shed 2 bases, and the junction held 6 bases outside the gene matches. The CDR3 is made up of 15 amino acids. As DNA, the CDR3 is TGTGCCAGCAGTCTAAGTGGGACAGGCAATCAGCCCCAGCATTTT. Translation: CASSLSGTGNQPQHF.

The sample holds a few counts of this clonotype. This chain joins TRBV10-3 and TRBJ2-7; D is unresolved. Germline V gene lookup returns CDR1 ENHRY and CDR2 SYGVKD. Trimming removed 4 bases at V and 2 bases at J, with 12 bases between. The CDR3 is made up of 14 amino acids. The CDR3 loop reads CAISGVVRPYEQYF. The CDR3 DNA follows: TGTGCCATCAGTGGGGTGGTTCGGCCCTACGAGCAGTACTTC.

The J gene is TRBJ2-2, the V gene TRBV7-3, with D hard to call. V shed 5 bases and J shed 4 bases, with 11 bases lying between them. The CDR3 consists of 14 residues. Per the germline V gene, CDR1 is SGHTA and CDR2 is FQGTGA. CDR3 nucleotides: TGTGCCAGCAGCCCCCCCCGTGGCACCGGGGAGCTGTTTTTT. Translated, it gives CASSPPRGTGELFF.

J is TRBJ1-5 and V is TRBV15; D is ambiguous. Germline CDR1 reads LNHNV; CDR2 reads YYDKDF (reference sequence). There are 13 residues in the CDR3. V was clipped by 0 bases and J by 11 bases, with 11 bases between them. The CDR3 region has the DNA TGTGCCACCAGCAGAGATCCGGAGACGGCCCAGCATTTT. Translation: CATSRDPETAQHF.

J is TRBJ2-4 and V is TRBV5-1; TRBD1 matches 9 bases. The CDR3 totals 14 residues. The germline CDR1 and CDR2 sequences are SGHRS and YFSETQ. The J segment lost 6 bases and the V segment lost 4 bases, leaving 5 bases of the junction unmatched. This CDR3 is CASSPGTGPNIQYF. CDR3 DNA: TGCGCCAGCAGCCCCGGGACAGGGCCAAACATTCAGTACTTC.

In this sample, this clonotype turned up many times. The chain uses TRBV4-3 and TRBJ1-4; no reliable D call. This CDR3 region has 15 residues. The germline gives CDR1 LGHNA, CDR2 YSLEER. Trimming took 4 bases from V and 0 from J, leaving 9 bases between them. Here the CDR3 reads CASSRGDSTNEKLFF. The DNA of the CDR3 is TGCGCCAGCAGCCGCGGTGACTCAACTAATGAAAAACTGTTTTTT.

This clonotype showed up many times. The chain joins TRBV27 to TRBJ2-7; 7 bases fit TRBD2. Trimming took 8 bases from V and 2 from J; bases not matched to a gene: 12. Looked up from germline, CDR1 is MNHEY and CDR2 is SMNVEV (reference sequence). This CDR3 is 15 amino acids long. This chain's CDR3 is CASSAGPAGTYEQYV. The CDR3 bases are TGTGCCAGCTCGGCCGGGCCAGCGGGAACCTACGAGCAGTACGTC.

This chain uses TRBV6-1 with TRBJ2-2; possible D gene TRBD1, 7 bases. V lost 2 bases and J 6 bases, leaving 10 bases between the germline ends. The germline V gene has CDR1 MNHNS and CDR2 SASEGT. The CDR3 runs 14 residues. CDR3 coding DNA: TGTGCCAGCAGTGAACGGAGGGGGCCCGGGGAGCTGTTTTTT. This translates into CASSERRGPGELFF.

Many counts were recorded for this clonotype. The chain employs TRBV7-2 and TRBJ2-7; no firm D call. V lost 3 bases, J lost 1 base, and 7 bases lay in between. There are 13 residues in the CDR3. Germline V gene sequence: CDR1 SGHTA, CDR2 FQGNSA. The CDR3 protein is CASSFTSSYEQYV. The CDR3 region has the DNA TGTGCCAGCAGCTTTACCTCATCCTACGAGCAGTACGTC.

This chain links TRBV5-4 with TRBJ1-6; D is possibly TRBD1 (5 bases). This CDR3 has 13 amino acids. V was pared by 9 bases and J by 6 bases, with 13 bases between. Germline V gene lookup returns CDR1 SGHNT and CDR2 YYREEE (reference sequence). In DNA, the CDR3 is TGTGCCACGACGGACACCCGTAATTCACCCCTCCACTTT. Translated, it gives CATTDTRNSPLHF. Together with reference TRBV5-4 and TRBJ1-6, the CDR3 gives the full variable domain: ETGVTQSPTHLIKTRGQQVTLRCSSQSGHNTVSWYQQALGQGPQFIFQYYREEENGRGNFPPRFSGLQFPNYSSELNVNALELDDSALYLCATTDTRNSPLHFGNGTRLTVT.

This clonotype has at least ten counts. V is TRBV5-1 and J is TRBJ2-5, with a tentative D call TRBD2 (5 bases). Germline V gene sequence: CDR1 SGHRS, CDR2 YFSETQ. This CDR3 spans 14 amino acids. Trimming left V 6 bases short and J 1 base short, with 13 bases between. CDR3 in DNA: TGCGCCAGCACACCGGGAAGTACCCAAGAGACCCAGTACTTC. This codes for CASTPGSTQETQYF.

This clonotype occurred a few times. DNA of the CDR3: TGTGCCAGCAGTTACTCGTACGGTACTGAAGCTTTCTTT. The encoded protein is CASSYSYGTEAFF. The chain combines TRBV6-5 with TRBJ1-1; D ambiguous. V was clipped by 0 bases and J by 5 bases, with 7 bases between them. The germline V gene encodes CDR1 MNHEY and CDR2 SVGAGI. The CDR3 has 13 residues.

This clonotype was counted a single time. The chain carries TRBV11-3 and TRBJ2-3, with D perhaps matching TRBD1 or TRBD2 (5 bases each). V lost 5 bases, J lost 4 bases, and 10 bases lay in between. Germline CDR1 SGHNT, CDR2 YENEEA. This CDR3 is 13 amino acids long. The CDR3 protein is CASSPVGADTQYF. DNA of the CDR3: TGTGCCAGCAGCCCGGTGGGGGCAGATACGCAGTATTTT.

CDR3 amino acids: CASSALQGNTEAFF. CDR3 coding DNA: TGTGCCAGCAGCGCCCTACAGGGTAACACTGAAGCTTTCTTT. This chain links TRBV9 with TRBJ1-1; possible D gene TRBD1, 6 bases. The V gene's germline CDR1 is SGDLS and CDR2 YYNGEE. This CDR3 region has 14 residues. V lost 3 bases and J 2 bases, leaving 11 bases between the germline ends. Supplemented by reference TRBV9 and TRBJ1-1, the full variable domain reads DSGVTQTPKHLITATGQRVTLRCSPRSGDLSVYWYQQSLDQGLQFLIQYYNGEERAKGNILERFSAQQFPDLHSELNLSSLELGDSALYFCASSALQGNTEAFFGQGTRLTVV.

This clonotype was counted a few times. V and J are TRBV20-1 and TRBJ2-3; TRBD1 is a possible D gene (6 bases). Germline V gene lookup returns CDR1 DFQATT and CDR2 SNEGSKA (reference sequence). With 6 bases removed from V and 1 base from J, the gap between germline ends came to 14 bases. The CDR3 is made up of 14 amino acids. For the CDR3, the DNA is TGCAGTGCGGTTAGGGACATCGGCACAGATACGCAGTATTTT. Encoded protein: CSAVRDIGTDTQYF.

The V and J genes are TRBV6-6 and TRBJ2-7, with a tentative D call TRBD2 (6 bases). Per germline, CDR1 MNHNY and CDR2 SVGAGI (reference sequence). Trimming cost V 6 bases and J 0 bases, with 9 bases left between them. This CDR3 comprises 13 residues. CDR3 residues: CASSWGLSYEQYF. The DNA of the CDR3 is TGTGCCAGCAGCTGGGGACTCTCCTACGAGCAGTACTTC.

This clonotype came up a few times. The J gene is TRBJ2-5, the V gene TRBV4-1; possible D gene TRBD2, 6 bases. CDR1 and CDR2 from the germline V gene are MGHRA and YSYEKL. This CDR3 has 16 residues. Trimming left V 4 bases short and J 7 bases short, with 22 bases between. The CDR3 region has the DNA TGCGCCAGCAGCCTCCCACGGGGAGGTAGCGTAGGGACCCAGTACTTC. Translated: CASSLPRGGSVGTQYF.

This clonotype came up many times. The V and J genes are TRBV7-2 and TRBJ2-1; D ambiguous. The CDR3 runs 17 residues. Trimming stripped 0 bases from V and 0 bases from J, with 12 bases between. CDR1 is SGHTA, CDR2 FQGNSA, per germline. In DNA form, the CDR3 reads TGTGCCAGCAGCTTAGCGCCGTCGACAAGCTCCTACAATGAGCAGTTCTTC. This codes for CASSLAPSTSSYNEQFF.

This clonotype has more than one count but fewer than ten. The chain is built from TRBV7-2 and TRBJ2-1; D possibly corresponds to TRBD2 (7 bases). Germline V gene data show CDR1 as SGHTA and CDR2 as FQGNSA. The CDR3 spans 15 residues. V was cut by 1 base and J by 4 bases, with 11 bases left in between. The CDR3 DNA follows: TGTGCCAGCAGCTTAGAGGGGGGGATGTACAATGAGCAGTTCTTC. This codes for CASSLEGGMYNEQFF.

The chain joins TRBV4-2 to TRBJ1-6; D remains unclear. V shed 1 base and J shed 5 bases, with 3 bases lying between them. There are 13 residues in the CDR3. The germline gives CDR1 LGHNA, CDR2 YNFKEQ. CDR3 in amino acids: CASSQANNSPLHF. For the CDR3, the DNA is TGTGCCAGCAGCCAAGCGAATAATTCACCCCTCCACTTT.